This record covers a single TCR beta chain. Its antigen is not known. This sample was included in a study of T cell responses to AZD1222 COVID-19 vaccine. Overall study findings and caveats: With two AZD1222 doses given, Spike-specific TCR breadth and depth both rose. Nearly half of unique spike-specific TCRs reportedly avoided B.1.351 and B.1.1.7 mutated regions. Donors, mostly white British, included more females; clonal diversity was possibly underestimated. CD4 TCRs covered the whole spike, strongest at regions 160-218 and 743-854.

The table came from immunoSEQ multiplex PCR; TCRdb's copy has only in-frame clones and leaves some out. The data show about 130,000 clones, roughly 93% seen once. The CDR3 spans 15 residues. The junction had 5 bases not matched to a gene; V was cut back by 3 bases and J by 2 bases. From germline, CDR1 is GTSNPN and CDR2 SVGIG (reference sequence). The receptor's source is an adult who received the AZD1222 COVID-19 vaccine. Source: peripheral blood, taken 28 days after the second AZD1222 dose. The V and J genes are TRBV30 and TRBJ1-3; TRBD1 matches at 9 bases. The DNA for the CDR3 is TGTGCCTGGAGAGACCGGGACAGGGCTGGAAACACCATATATTTT. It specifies CAWRDRDRAGNTIYF. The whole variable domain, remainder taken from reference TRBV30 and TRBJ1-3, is SQTIHQWPATLVQPVGSPLSLECTVEGTSNPNLYWYRQAAGRGLQLLFYSVGIGQISSEVPQNLSASRPQDRQFILSSKKLLLSDSGFYLCAWRDRDRAGNTIYFGEGSWLTVV.